These 20 T cell receptor beta chains were all obtained from the same sample, sequenced in a study of blood T cell repertoires in COVID-19. Generated by immunoSEQ multiplex PCR, the TCRdb table keeps only in-frame clones and is missing some. This sample yields around 250,000 clones, of which about 83% are seen a single time; approximately 5.5% belongs to the top ten. The sequenced material came from peripheral blood. Every receptor here comes from a woman older than 75 with COVID-19, enrolled during active disease.

The gene calls are TRBV24-1 and TRBJ1-6; 7 nucleotides match TRBD1. The germline gives CDR1 KGHDR, CDR2 SFDVKD. The CDR3 covers 13 residues. Unmatched junction bases numbered 3, after V lost 8 bases and J lost 6 bases. The CDR3 DNA follows: TGTGCCACCACCGGGACAGTTAATTCACCCCTCCACTTT. Protein sequence: CATTGTVNSPLHF.

Turning to this clone: One junction end does not reproduce the germline sequence, and a read error may be involved. V gene TRBV6-1 combines with J gene TRBJ1-3, with 7 positions matching TRBD1. This CDR3 has 17 amino acids. CDR1 and CDR2 (germline): MNHNS, SASEGT. In DNA form, the CDR3 reads TGTGTCAGCAGTGAAGGAAGGGGGCTATTCTCTGGAAACACCATATATTTT. As protein: CVSSEGRGLFSGNTIYF.

The V and J genes are TRBV7-2 and TRBJ2-1; tentatively, D is TRBD2 (6 bases). This CDR3 region has 17 residues. The germline CDR1 and CDR2 sequences are SGHTA and FQGNSA. Trimming removed 2 bases at V and 0 bases at J, with 14 bases between. In nucleotides, the CDR3 is TGTGCCAGCAGCTTACTCGGAGGGTCTAGCTCCTACAATGAGCAGTTCTTC. Protein sequence: CASSLLGGSSSYNEQFF.

This clone was counted a few times. This chain links TRBV18 with TRBJ1-2; D unresolved. This CDR3 is built from 14 residues. V lost 6 bases to trimming and J lost 2 bases, with 13 bases between them. Per the germline V gene, CDR1 is KGHSH and CDR2 is LQKENI. The CDR3 DNA reads as TGTGCCAGCTCGAGGTTACAAGACAACTATGGCTACACCTTC. It is translated as CASSRLQDNYGYTF. The full variable domain, completed using reference TRBV18 and TRBJ1-2, is NAGVMQNPRHLVRRRGQEARLRCSPMKGHSHVYWYRQLPEEGLKFMVYLQKENIIDESGMPKERFSAEFPKEGPSILRIQQVVRGDSAAYFCASSRLQDNYGYTFGSGTRLTVV.

V usage is TRBV15 and J usage is TRBJ1-5, with no clear D. This CDR3 is 17 amino acids long. CDR1 LNHNV and CDR2 YYDKDF come from the germline V gene (reference sequence). Deletions cut 3 bases from V and 2 bases from J, with 17 bases between. Here the CDR3 reads CATSRSGGNPGNQPQHF. The CDR3 DNA is TGTGCCACCAGCAGGAGTGGCGGAAATCCTGGCAATCAGCCCCAGCATTTT.

J is TRBJ1-4 and V is TRBV13, with 7 nucleotides matching TRBD1. This CDR3 region has 12 residues. V dropped 5 bases and J dropped 8; count of bases not matched to a gene: 2. The germline V gene has CDR1 PRHDT and CDR2 FYEKMQ (reference sequence). The CDR3 DNA is TGTGCCAGCAGCCACAGGGGAGAAAAACTGTTTTTT. Amino acids: CASSHRGEKLFF.

The V call is TRBV24-1, the J call TRBJ2-1; 9 bases are shared with TRBD1. The junction had 5 bases not matched to a gene; V was cut back by 4 bases and J by 2 bases. This CDR3 is built from 16 residues. In germline, CDR1 is KGHDR, CDR2 SFDVKD. The CDR3 DNA reads TGTGCCACCAGTGACGCCGGGACAGGGACCTACAATGAGCAGTTCTTC. Translated, it gives CATSDAGTGTYNEQFF.

The V gene is TRBV11-2, the J gene TRBJ1-4; D is possibly TRBD1 (5 bases). Between the trimmed V and J ends, which lost 1 base and 7 bases, there was a span of 13 bases. CDR3 size: 15 residues. Germline CDR1 reads SGHAT; CDR2 reads FQNNGV. The CDR3 loop is CASSLGLGEAEKLFF. CDR3 bases: TGTGCCAGCAGCTTAGGTTTGGGGGAGGCTGAAAAACTGTTTTTT.

V usage is TRBV11-2 and J usage is TRBJ2-1; 11 bases are a match to TRBD1. V was clipped by 6 bases and J by 6 bases; unmatched bases: 4. Germline CDR1 reads SGHAT; CDR2 reads FQNNGV. The CDR3 totals 14 residues. The CDR3 is CASSSGTGGNEQFF. As DNA, the CDR3 is TGTGCCAGCAGTTCCGGGACAGGGGGCAATGAGCAGTTCTTC.

The chain couples TRBV3-1 (or the pseudogene TRBV3-2) to TRBJ2-1, with D uncertain. Germline CDR1 is LGHDT and CDR2 is YNNKEL (reference sequence). Trimming stripped 3 bases from V and 8 bases from J, with 5 bases between. The CDR3 loop spans 11 amino acids. In DNA, the CDR3 is TGTGCCAGCAGCCAGTCCTATGAGCAGTTCTTC. Translated, it gives CASSQSYEQFF.

The chain couples TRBV18 to TRBJ1-4, with D possibly matching TRBD1 (5 bases). The ends were cut back, 3 bases at V and 5 bases at J, with 13 bases in the middle. The CDR3 has 15 amino acids. Germline V gene lookup returns CDR1 KGHSH and CDR2 LQKENI. The CDR3 region has the DNA TGTGCCAGCTCACCCGTGGGGCCCGTAAATGAAAAACTGTTTTTT. Amino acids: CASSPVGPVNEKLFF.

The rearrangement links TRBV4-2 to TRBJ1-2; 7 bases map to TRBD1. Trimming took 4 bases from V and 3 from J; bases not matched to a gene: 5. CDR3 length: 14 amino acids. Per germline, CDR1 LGHNA and CDR2 YNFKEQ. For the CDR3, the DNA is TGTGCCAGCAGCCGACCCGACAGGGACTATGGCTACACCTTC. This gives the protein CASSRPDRDYGYTF.

DNA for the CDR3: TGTGCCAGCAGCTTAGGGACAGGGGGCTCTAATTCACCCCTCCACTTT. This encodes CASSLGTGGSNSPLHF. V usage is TRBV11-2 and J usage is TRBJ1-6; 11 nucleotides match TRBD1. Germline V lookup: CDR1 SGHAT, CDR2 FQNNGV. The CDR3 is 16 amino acids. V shed 1 base and J 6 bases; nucleotides not matched to a gene: 2.

This chain links TRBV4-1 with TRBJ2-1, with D perhaps TRBD1 (6 bases). V lost 0 bases to trimming and J lost 7 bases, with 16 bases between them. Germline-derived CDR1 and CDR2 are MGHRA and YSYEKL. The CDR3 is made up of 16 amino acids. CDR3 amino acids: CASSQEGETRGNEQFF. The CDR3 region has the DNA TGCGCCAGCAGCCAAGAGGGGGAAACTAGGGGGAATGAGCAGTTCTTC.

The V and J genes are TRBV6-2 or TRBV6-3 and TRBJ1-2; 11 nucleotides match TRBD1. The V gene's germline CDR1 is MNHEY and CDR2 SVGEGT. With V trimmed by 2 bases and J by 3 bases, 5 bases remained unmatched. The CDR3 consists of 16 residues. CDR3 coding DNA: TGTGCCAGCAGTTACGGTGGACAGGGGGCCTACTATGGCTACACCTTC. Protein product: CASSYGGQGAYYGYTF.

CDR3 coding DNA: TGTGCCAGCAGCCCGAACCGGGACACCTCGAAGCAGTTCTTC. This translates into CASSPNRDTSKQFF. V and J are TRBV7-7 and TRBJ2-1, with D possibly TRBD1 on 6 matching bases. This CDR3 has 14 amino acids. V was clipped by 5 bases and J by 11 bases, with 19 bases between them. Germline V gene lookup returns CDR1 SSHAT and CDR2 FNYEAQ (reference sequence).

The rearrangement joins TRBV5-1 to TRBJ2-5; 10 bases agree with TRBD2. From germline, CDR1 is SGHRS and CDR2 YFSETQ. V was pared by 0 bases and J by 5 bases, with 7 bases of the junction left unmatched. This CDR3 region has 16 residues. CDR3 sequence reads: CASSLAGGLADETQYF. The CDR3 bases are TGCGCCAGCAGCTTGGCCGGTGGACTAGCGGACGAGACCCAGTACTTC.

The chain has TRBV4-1 and TRBJ2-3, with 7 bases aligning to TRBD2. The CDR3 has 17 residues. Per the germline V gene, CDR1 is MGHRA and CDR2 is YSYEKL. V trimming: 2 bases; J trimming: 0 bases; junction bases outside the gene matches: 8. CDR3: CASSQTEERGSTDTQYF. As DNA, the CDR3 is TGCGCCAGCAGCCAAACGGAGGAGCGGGGAAGCACAGATACGCAGTATTTT.

V and J are TRBV14 and TRBJ1-4; 7 bases line up with TRBD1. Per germline, CDR1 SGHDN and CDR2 FVKESK. The CDR3 extends over 13 amino acids. Unmatched junction bases numbered 6, after V lost 1 base and J lost 13 bases. CDR3 coding DNA: TGTGCCAGCAGCCAAGCCGGGACAGCGGGACTGTTTTTT. Encoded protein: CASSQAGTAGLFF.

V is TRBV9 and J is TRBJ2-3, with D hard to call. Trimming pared 4 bases from V and 2 bases from J, leaving 11 bases between. CDR1 and CDR2 from the germline V gene are SGDLS and YYNGEE. CDR3 length: 14 amino acids. CDR3 sequence (DNA): TGTGCCAGCAGCTCCCACGGTACCACAGATACGCAGTATTTT. Its translation is CASSSHGTTDTQYF.